Listed below are T cell receptor beta chains from one sample, sequenced in a study of tumor-infiltrating lymphocytes in oesophageal squamous cell carcinoma. TCRdb used MiXCR to reprocess the PCR reads, holding one entry per CDR3 protein. The sample records about 12,000 distinct CDR3 sequences, around 57% being singletons. The sequencing sample was made of esophageal tumor tissue. The receptor set was obtained from a female donor with esophageal squamous cell carcinoma. Each CDR3 is given with its conserved first and last residue. D genes are given only for firm matches. Size values are once, few and many counts, or a class for expanded clones, and some rows have none.

abundance | j_gene | v_gene | d_gene | CDR3aa | CDR3nt
- | TRBJ2-5 | TRBV27 | TRBD1 | CASSAQGGQETQYF | TGTGCCAGCAGTGCACAGGGGGGACAAGAGACCCAGTACTTC
once | TRBJ1-4 | TRBV7-3 | - | CASSSGPSGAEKLFF | TGTGCCAGCAGCTCCGGGCCATCTGGGGCAGAAAAACTGTTTTTT
- | TRBJ2-7 | TRBV11-2 | TRBD2 | CASSSGLAGVYEQYF | TGTGCCAGCAGCTCGGGACTAGCGGGAGTCTACGAGCAGTACTTC
- | TRBJ2-2 | TRBV7-6 | TRBD2 | CASSASGMITGELFF | TGTGCCAGCAGCGCTAGCGGGATGATCACCGGGGAGCTGTTTTTT
few | TRBJ2-1 | TRBV7-2 | - | CASSLRDNEQFF | TGTGCCAGCAGCTTAAGGGACAATGAGCAGTTCTTC
once | TRBJ1-2 | TRBV6-2/TRBV6-3 | - | CASSRTGLYGYGYTF | TGTGCCAGCAGCCGTACAGGGCTTTATGGCTATGGCTACACCTTC
- | TRBJ2-7 | TRBV7-3 | - | CASSFQQGGEQYF | TGTGCCAGCAGCTTCCAACAGGGTGGCGAGCAGTACTTC
few | TRBJ2-1 | TRBV7-6 | TRBD2 | CASSEGLAGEQFF | TGTGCTAGCAGCGAAGGACTAGCGGGAGAGCAGTTCTTC
many | TRBJ1-3 | TRBV6-1 | TRBD1 | CASSRDRSSGNTIYF | TGTGCCAGCAGCCGGGACAGATCATCTGGAAACACCATATATTTT
- | TRBJ2-7 | TRBV11-2 | - | CASSFLLGRSLGGEQYF | TGTGCCAGCAGCTTTTTACTCGGCCGCTCATTGGGGGGCGAGCAGTACTTC
many | TRBJ2-2 | TRBV19 | - | CASSTGTYSNTGELFF | TGTGCCAGTAGTACCGGGACATATTCTAACACCGGGGAGCTGTTTTTT
- | TRBJ1-5 | TRBV7-2 | - | CASSLGGTGSQPQHF | TGTGCCAGCAGCTTAGGGGGTACAGGGAGCCAGCCCCAGCATTTT
- | TRBJ2-5 | TRBV6-8 | - | CASSFTGRRETQYF | TGTGCCAGCAGTTTTACAGGGCGGAGAGAGACCCAGTACTTC
- | TRBJ2-3 | TRBV5-1 | TRBD1 | CASSQGQSTDTQYF | TGCGCCAGCAGCCAGGGACAGAGCACAGATACGCAGTATTTT
- | TRBJ2-1 | TRBV12-5 | TRBD2 | CASGLVSEPGLPTTYNEQFF | TGTGCTAGTGGTTTGGTTTCGGAGCCGGGACTACCCACCACTTACAATGAGCAGTTCTTC
many | TRBJ2-5 | TRBV4-3 | - | CASSSRGQQETQYF | TGCGCCAGCAGCTCGCGGGGACAACAAGAGACCCAGTACTTC
few | TRBJ2-5 | TRBV24-1 | TRBD1 | CATSEGRGLETQYF | TGTGCCACCAGTGAGGGCAGGGGGCTGGAGACCCAGTACTTC
- | TRBJ2-7 | TRBV10-1 | - | CASSSNRGTEQYF | TGCGCCAGCTCCTCAAATCGGGGTACCGAGCAGTACTTC
- | TRBJ2-1 | TRBV2 | TRBD1 | CATQRGQGYNEQFF | TGTGCCACACAGAGAGGACAGGGCTACAATGAGCAGTTCTTC
few | TRBJ2-5 | TRBV9 | TRBD1 | CASSVAQGDETQYF | TGTGCCAGCAGCGTAGCCCAGGGGGATGAGACCCAGTACTTC
- | TRBJ2-7 | TRBV7-4 | TRBD2 | CASSRGLAGGNEQYF | TGTGCCAGCAGCCGCGGACTAGCGGGAGGTAATGAGCAGTACTTC
- | TRBJ2-3 | TRBV6-9 | TRBD2 | CASSFNGLAGGTDTQYF | TGTGCCAGCAGTTTCAACGGACTAGCGGGGGGTACAGATACGCAGTATTTT
many | TRBJ2-2 | TRBV6-1 | TRBD1 | CASSQGVGELFF | TGTGCCAGCAGTCAGGGGGTCGGGGAGCTGTTTTTT
- | TRBJ2-4 | TRBV7-2 | - | CASSFATVHSPLHF | TGTGCCAGCAGCTTCGCGACAGTTCATTCACCCCTCCACTTC
many | TRBJ1-5 | TRBV12-3/TRBV12-4 | - | CASSKVAFGQPQHF | TGTGCCAGCAGTAAGGTGGCATTTGGTCAGCCCCAGCATTTT
once | TRBJ2-2 | TRBV11-2 | - | CASSLIRQGRFTGELFF | TGTGCCAGCAGCTTAATCCGCCAGGGCCGTTTCACCGGGGAGCTGTTTTTT
- | TRBJ2-1 | TRBV19 | - | CASSMDVEQFF | TGTGCCAGTAGTATGGATGTAGAGCAGTTCTTC
- | TRBJ2-7 | TRBV6-6 | TRBD2 | CASRGGGTRGGGSYNEQYF | TGTGCCAGCAGGGGGGGCGGGACTAGGGGTGGCGGCTCCTACAATGAGCAGTACTTC
- | TRBJ2-5 | TRBV7-2 | - | CASSPTQTETQYF | TGTGCCAGCAGTCCTACTCAGACGGAGACCCAGTACTTC
- | TRBJ1-1 | TRBV7-9 | - | CASSLASGPRGTEAFF | TGTGCCAGCAGCTTAGCGTCCGGCCCACGGGGGACTGAAGCTTTCTTT
- | TRBJ2-3 | TRBV12-3/TRBV12-4 | TRBD2 | CASSLQSGRADTQYF | TGTGCCAGCAGTTTGCAAAGCGGGAGAGCAGATACGCAGTATTTT
- | TRBJ2-7 | TRBV28 | TRBD2 | CASSRTSGSYEQYF | TGTGCCAGCAGTCGGACTAGCGGATCCTACGAGCAGTACTTC
- | TRBJ2-2 | TRBV12-3/TRBV12-4 | - | CASSLAGGSTGELFF | TGTGCCAGCAGTTTAGCGGGAGGATCCACCGGGGAGCTGTTTTTT
- | TRBJ2-1 | TRBV7-9 | - | CASSLRGEQFF | TGTGCCAGCAGCTTGCGGGGTGAGCAGTTCTTC
- | TRBJ2-7 | TRBV7-2 | - | CASSLAGSGATYEQYF | TGTGCCAGCAGCTTAGCTGGGTCGGGGGCTACCTACGAGCAGTACTTC
- | TRBJ2-5 | TRBV7-8 | - | CASSLGRGQETQYF | TGTGCCAGCAGCTTAGGACGGGGTCAAGAGACCCAGTACTTC
- | TRBJ1-4 | TRBV4-3 | TRBD1 | CASSRTGTGDLKLFF | TGCGCCAGCAGCCGCACAGGGACAGGGGACCTTAAACTGTTTTTT
few | TRBJ1-1 | TRBV12-3/TRBV12-4 | - | CASILFEQGSGDTEAFF | TGTGCCAGCATCCTTTTCGAACAGGGTAGCGGGGACACTGAAGCTTTCTTT
- | TRBJ1-3 | TRBV25-1 | - | CASSEERTGNTIYF | TGTGCCAGCAGTGAAGAGAGAACTGGAAACACCATATATTTT
- | TRBJ2-1 | TRBV6-1 | - | CASRLDTNEQFF | TGTGCCAGCAGACTAGACACTAATGAGCAGTTCTTC